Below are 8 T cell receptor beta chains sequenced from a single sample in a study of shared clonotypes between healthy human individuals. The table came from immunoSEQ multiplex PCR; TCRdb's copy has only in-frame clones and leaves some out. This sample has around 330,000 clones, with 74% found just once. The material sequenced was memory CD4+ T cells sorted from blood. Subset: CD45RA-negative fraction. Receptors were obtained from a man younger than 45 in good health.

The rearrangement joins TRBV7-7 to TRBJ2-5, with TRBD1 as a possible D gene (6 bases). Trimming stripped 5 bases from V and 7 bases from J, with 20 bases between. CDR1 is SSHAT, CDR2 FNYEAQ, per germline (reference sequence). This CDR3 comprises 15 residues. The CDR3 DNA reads TGTGCCAGCAGCCCCCGTCCAGGGGATGGGGTGACCCAGTACTTC. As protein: CASSPRPGDGVTQYF.

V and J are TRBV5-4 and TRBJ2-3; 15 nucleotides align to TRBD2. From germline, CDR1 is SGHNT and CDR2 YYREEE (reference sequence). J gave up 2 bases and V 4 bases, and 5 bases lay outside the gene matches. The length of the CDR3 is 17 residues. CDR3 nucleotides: TGTGCCAGCAGCCTCGGGACTAGCGGGAGGAACACAGATACGCAGTATTTT. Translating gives CASSLGTSGRNTDTQYF.

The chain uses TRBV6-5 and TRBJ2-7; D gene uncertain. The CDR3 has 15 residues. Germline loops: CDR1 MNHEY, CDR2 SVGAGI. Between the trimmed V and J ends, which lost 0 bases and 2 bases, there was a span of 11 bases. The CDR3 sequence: CASSYSGRTAYEQYF. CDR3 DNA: TGTGCCAGCAGTTACTCGGGCAGGACCGCCTACGAGCAGTACTTC.

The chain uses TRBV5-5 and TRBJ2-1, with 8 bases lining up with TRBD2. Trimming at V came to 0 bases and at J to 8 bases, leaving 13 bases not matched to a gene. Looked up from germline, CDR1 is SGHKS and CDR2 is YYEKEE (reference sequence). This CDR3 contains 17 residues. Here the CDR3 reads CASSLGFSGSLVDEQFF. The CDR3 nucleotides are TGTGCCAGCAGCTTGGGGTTCAGCGGGAGTCTCGTCGATGAGCAGTTCTTC. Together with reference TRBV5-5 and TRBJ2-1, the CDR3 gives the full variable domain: DAGVTQSPTHLIKTRGQQVTLRCSPISGHKSVSWYQQVLGQGPQFIFQYYEKEERGRGNFPDRFSARQFPNYSSELNVNALLLGDSALYLCASSLGFSGSLVDEQFFGPGTRLTVL.

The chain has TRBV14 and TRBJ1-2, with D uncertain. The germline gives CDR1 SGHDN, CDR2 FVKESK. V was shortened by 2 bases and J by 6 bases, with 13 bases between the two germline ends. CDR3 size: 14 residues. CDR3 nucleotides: TGTGCCAGCAGCCAACTGATACGTTCAGATGGCTACACCTTC. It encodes CASSQLIRSDGYTF. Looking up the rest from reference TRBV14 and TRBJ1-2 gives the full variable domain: EAGVTQFPSHSVIEKGQTVTLRCDPISGHDNLYWYRRVMGKEIKFLLHFVKESKQDESGMPNNRFLAERTGGTYSTLKVQPAELEDSGVYFCASSQLIRSDGYTFGSGTRLTVV.

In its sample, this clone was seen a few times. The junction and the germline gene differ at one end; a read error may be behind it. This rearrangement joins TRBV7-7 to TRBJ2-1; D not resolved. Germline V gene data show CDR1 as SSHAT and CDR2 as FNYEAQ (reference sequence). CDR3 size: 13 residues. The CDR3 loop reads CASSLDSSDEQFF. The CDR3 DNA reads TGTGCTAGCAGCTTAGACTCTTCCGATGAGCAGTTCTTC.

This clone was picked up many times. The CDR3 loop reads CASSYGSYEQFF. CDR3 nucleotides: TGTGCCAGCAGTTATGGTTCCTATGAGCAGTTCTTC. V is TRBV6-6 and J is TRBJ2-1; D is unresolved. V lost 3 bases and J lost 8, with 8 bases in between. Germline CDR1 MNHNY, CDR2 SVGAGI (reference sequence). The CDR3 extends over 12 amino acids.

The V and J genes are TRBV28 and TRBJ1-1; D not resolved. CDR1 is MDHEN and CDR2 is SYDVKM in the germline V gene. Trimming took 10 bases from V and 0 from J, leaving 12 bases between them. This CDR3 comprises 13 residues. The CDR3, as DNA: TGTGCCACCTCCACCACGGTGAACACTGAAGCTTTCTTT. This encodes CATSTTVNTEAFF.